This TCR beta chain is drawn from a study of T cell responses to AZD1222 COVID-19 vaccine. Study information: Recipients boosted at about 4 weeks or about 12 weeks are pooled.

This CDR3 spans 13 amino acids. With 3 bases removed from V and 0 bases from J, the gap between germline ends came to 6 bases. Germline V CDR1 and CDR2: SGDLS, YYNGEE. The repertoire was sequenced with immunoSEQ multiplex PCR; TCRdb's copy has only in-frame clones and lacks some. The sample comprises about 37,000 clones, around 88% of which are singletons, and about 7% rests with the top ten. This rearrangement joins TRBV9 to TRBJ1-2; D remains ambiguous. The origin of this receptor is an adult in good health. The source material was peripheral blood, sampled on day 0 of AZD1222 vaccination. For the CDR3, the DNA is TGTGCCAGCAGCGCCGGCGCTAACTATGGCTACACCTTC. Protein: CASSAGANYGYTF.